Following are 15 T cell receptor beta chains from one sample sequenced in a study of blood T cell repertoires in COVID-19. Libraries were prepared by immunoSEQ multiplex PCR; TCRdb keeps only in-frame clonotypes and omits some of them. Among approximately 58,000 clones listed, roughly 82% were seen once. Sequencing used peripheral blood. The source of these receptors is a woman in her fifties or sixties with acute or convalescent COVID-19.

This clone has a single count. V usage is TRBV27 and J usage is TRBJ2-7; the match to TRBD2 covers 7 bases. Trimming cost V 8 bases and J 7 bases; bases outside gene matches: 14. Germline V gives CDR1 MNHEY, CDR2 SMNVEV (reference sequence). CDR3 length: 14 amino acids. CDR3 amino acids: CASGPPGREREQYF. The CDR3 coding sequence is TGTGCCAGCGGCCCGCCAGGGAGGGAAAGAGAGCAGTACTTC.

V and J are TRBV5-8 and TRBJ1-6; D is possibly TRBD1 (6 bases). Trimming took off 0 bases at V and 3 bases at J, with 13 bases between the two ends. The germline gives CDR1 SGHTS, CDR2 YDEGEE. This CDR3 region has 17 residues. The CDR3 DNA reads TGTGCCAGCAGCTTGGATCCGGACAGTTTCTATAATTCACCCCTCCACTTT. The encoded protein is CASSLDPDSFYNSPLHF.

The gene calls are TRBV5-1 and TRBJ2-1, with D perhaps matching TRBD2 (5 bases). The CDR3 extends over 15 amino acids. Trimming pared 1 base from V and 7 bases from J, leaving 15 bases between. Germline CDR1 and CDR2: SGHRS and YFSETQ. The CDR3 DNA is TGCGCCAGCAGCTTGACGCGGGCGGAGAGGAATGAGCAGTTCTTC. Encoded protein: CASSLTRAERNEQFF.

This clone was seen more than once but under ten times. The chain's CDR3 is CASSQTSGQLNEKLFF. The CDR3 coding sequence is TGTGCCAGCAGCCAAACTTCGGGACAGCTTAATGAAAAACTGTTTTTT. V and J are TRBV3-1 (or the pseudogene TRBV3-2) and TRBJ1-4; 7 positions match TRBD1. Trimming took 2 bases from V and 4 from J; bases not matched to a gene: 7. Germline-derived CDR1 and CDR2 are LGHDT and YNNKEL (reference sequence). The CDR3 has 16 residues.

The V call is TRBV5-1, the J call TRBJ1-2; maybe TRBD1 (6 bases). This CDR3 has 17 residues. V lost 2 bases and J lost 2, with 19 bases in between. Germline assignment: CDR1 SGHRS and CDR2 YFSETQ. The CDR3 is CASSLGQQGGGNYGYTF. The CDR3 nucleotides are TGCGCCAGCAGCTTAGGACAACAGGGTGGGGGAAACTATGGCTACACCTTC.

The V gene is TRBV2, the J gene TRBJ1-5; no clear D. V lost 5 bases and J 3 bases, leaving 11 bases between the germline ends. Looked up from germline, CDR1 is SNHLY and CDR2 is FYNNEI. CDR3 length: 14 residues. CDR3 in amino acids: CASSPGSSNQPQHF. CDR3 DNA sequence: TGTGCCAGCAGTCCGGGATCTTCCAATCAGCCCCAGCATTTT.

The genes are TRBV5-1 and TRBJ2-7; 9 bases line up with TRBD1. Per germline, CDR1 SGHRS and CDR2 YFSETQ. This CDR3 contains 14 residues. The junction had 2 bases not matched to a gene; V was cut back by 0 bases and J by 4 bases. CDR3 sequence: CASSLAQGAYEQYF. DNA for the CDR3: TGCGCCAGCAGCTTGGCACAGGGGGCGTACGAGCAGTACTTC.

V is TRBV6-1 and J is TRBJ1-5; the D is unclear. The V gene lost 3 bases and the J gene lost 7 bases, with 10 bases spanning the gap. Germline assignment: CDR1 MNHNS and CDR2 SASEGT. The CDR3 has 13 residues. DNA of the CDR3: TGTGCCAGCAGTGAGAGCTTTAGACAGCCCCAGCATTTT. Translation: CASSESFRQPQHF.

This clone was seen a handful of times. The gene calls are TRBV6-4 and TRBJ2-3; 9 positions agree with TRBD2. Trimming removed 0 bases from V and 0 bases from J; junction bases left unmatched: 1. CDR1 and CDR2 (germline): MRHNA, SNTAGT. The CDR3 spans 16 residues. CDR3 bases: TGTGCCAGCAGTGACTCAGCGGGGGGAAGCACAGATACGCAGTATTTT. It translates to CASSDSAGGSTDTQYF.

This sequence joins TRBV9 and TRBJ1-1, with 10 bases aligning to TRBD1. V trimming: 3 bases; J trimming: 2 bases; junction bases outside the gene matches: 13. The CDR3 runs 18 residues. Per the germline V gene, CDR1 is SGDLS and CDR2 is YYNGEE. In DNA form, the CDR3 reads TGTGCCAGCAGCGCCAGGGCGAGGGGACAGGGGAGAAACACTGAAGCTTTCTTT. As protein: CASSARARGQGRNTEAFF.

This chain uses TRBV19 with TRBJ2-5, with no clear D. This CDR3 spans 13 amino acids. Germline V CDR1 and CDR2: LNHDA, SQIVND (reference sequence). Trimming stripped 1 base from V and 5 bases from J, with 8 bases between. CDR3 DNA sequence: TGTGCCAGTAGTATAGGAGGTCGGGAGACCCAGTACTTC. This encodes CASSIGGRETQYF. Full variable domain (outside the CDR3, taken from reference TRBV19 and TRBJ2-5): DGGITQSPKYLFRKEGQNVTLSCEQNLNHDAMYWYRQDPGQGLRLIYYSQIVNDFQKGDIAEGYSVSREKKESFPLTVTSAQKNPTAFYLCASSIGGRETQYFGPGTRLLVL.

The chain uses TRBV14 and TRBJ1-2; a weak D match, TRBD1 (5 bases). CDR3 length: 16 amino acids. Germline assignment: CDR1 SGHDN and CDR2 FVKESK. The ends were cut back, 3 bases at V and 4 bases at J, with 18 bases in the middle. In DNA form, the CDR3 reads TGTGCCAGCAGCCACTCTGGGGCTCCCAAGGGCTATGGCTACACCTTC. Protein product: CASSHSGAPKGYGYTF.

The rearrangement joins TRBV19 to TRBJ1-1, with D possibly matching TRBD1 (5 bases). CDR3 length: 13 residues. The V end lost 9 bases, the J end lost 0 bases, and 11 bases lay between the germline ends. The V gene's germline CDR1 is LNHDA and CDR2 SQIVND (reference sequence). CDR3 protein: CASSTDVNTEAFF. CDR3 DNA sequence: TGTGCCAGCTCGACAGATGTGAACACTGAAGCTTTCTTT.

The V call is TRBV7-2, the J call TRBJ2-5; D possibly corresponds to TRBD1 (7 bases). The V gene lost 1 base and the J gene lost 5 bases, with 20 bases spanning the gap. The V gene's germline CDR1 is SGHTA and CDR2 FQGNSA. This CDR3 region has 17 residues. CDR3 DNA: TGTGCCAGCAGCTTAGTTCCGGGACAGACGAGCGGGGAGACCCAGTACTTC. The encoded protein is CASSLVPGQTSGETQYF.

V usage is TRBV23-1 and J usage is TRBJ1-1; D perhaps matches TRBD1 (6 bases). TRBV23-1 is noted as an ORF with a role that remains uncertain. This CDR3 is built from 16 residues. V gave up 3 bases and J gave up 4 bases, with 18 bases separating them. The CDR3 sequence: CASSHGGAIGFTEAFF. The CDR3 region has the DNA TGCGCCAGCAGTCATGGGGGCGCGATAGGATTCACTGAAGCTTTCTTT.